This T cell receptor (beta chain) was profiled in a study of long-term antiretroviral therapy in people with HIV. Findings and caveats of the study: Comparison with controls showed narrower CDR3 length ranges in HIV repertoires.

With V trimmed by 3 bases and J by 0 bases, 4 bases remained unmatched. The V gene's germline CDR1 is SGHRS and CDR2 YFSETQ. This CDR3 contains 15 residues. To note about this clone: Antigen specificity is unknown.

Assay version v3.0 of immunoSEQ was used, and it was run at survey level. Measured with immunoSEQ multiplex PCR; TCRdb has only the in-frame clones, and not every one. The sample includes some 30,000 clones, roughly 90% of them seen just once. This TCR was recovered from a man between 50 and 59 years old with HIV. The material sequenced was unsorted PBMCs, taken 2 years after starting antiretroviral therapy. The chain combines TRBV5-1 with TRBJ1-2; TRBD1 aligns across 8 bases. As DNA, the CDR3 is TGCGCCAGCAGCTGGACAGGGAATTCTAACTATGGCTACACCTTC. Translated, it gives CASSWTGNSNYGYTF. Together with reference TRBV5-1 and TRBJ1-2, the CDR3 gives the full variable domain: KAGVTQTPRYLIKTRGQQVTLSCSPISGHRSVSWYQQTPGQGLQFLFEYFSETQRNKGNFPGRFSGRQFSNSRSEMNVSTLELGDSALYLCASSWTGNSNYGYTFGSGTRLTVV.